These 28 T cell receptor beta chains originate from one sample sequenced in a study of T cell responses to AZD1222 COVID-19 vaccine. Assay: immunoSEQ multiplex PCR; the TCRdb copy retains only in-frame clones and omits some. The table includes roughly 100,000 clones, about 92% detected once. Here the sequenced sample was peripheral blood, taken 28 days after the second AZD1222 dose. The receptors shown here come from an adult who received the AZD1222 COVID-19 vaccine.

CDR3 loop: CASRGQGANTGELFF. In DNA form, the CDR3 reads TGCGCCAGCAGAGGACAGGGGGCAAACACCGGGGAGCTGTTTTTT. The V call is TRBV5-1, the J call TRBJ2-2, with TRBD1 identical over 11 bases. CDR3 length: 15 amino acids. Germline trimming cut 5 bases from V and 2 bases from J; bases unmatched to any gene: 2. Germline V gene lookup returns CDR1 SGHRS and CDR2 YFSETQ.

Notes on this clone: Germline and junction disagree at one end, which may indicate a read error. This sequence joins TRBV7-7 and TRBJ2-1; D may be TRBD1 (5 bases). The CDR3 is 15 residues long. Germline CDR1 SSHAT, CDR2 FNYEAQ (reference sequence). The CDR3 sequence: CASSLQESSYNEQFF. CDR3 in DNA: TGTGCTAGCAGCTTACAGGAAAGCTCCTACAATGAGCAGTTCTTC.

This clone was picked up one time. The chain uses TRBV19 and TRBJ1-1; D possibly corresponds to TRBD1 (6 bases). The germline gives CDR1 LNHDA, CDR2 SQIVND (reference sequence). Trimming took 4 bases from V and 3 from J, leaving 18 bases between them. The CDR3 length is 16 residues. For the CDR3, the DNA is TGTGCCAGTAGTAAAGGGTCGACAGGAATGGACACTGAAGCTTTCTTT. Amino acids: CASSKGSTGMDTEAFF.

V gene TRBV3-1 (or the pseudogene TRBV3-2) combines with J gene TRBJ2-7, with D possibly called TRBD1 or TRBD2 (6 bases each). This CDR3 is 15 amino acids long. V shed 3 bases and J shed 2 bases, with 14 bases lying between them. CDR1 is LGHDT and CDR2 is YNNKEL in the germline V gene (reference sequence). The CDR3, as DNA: TGTGCCAGCAGCCAGGTTTGGGGGGCTACCTACGAGCAGTACTTC. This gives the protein CASSQVWGATYEQYF.

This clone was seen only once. The CDR3 sequence is CASSDSQGSYSGNTIYF. The CDR3, as DNA: TGTGCCAGCAGTGACTCCCAGGGGTCCTACTCTGGAAACACCATATATTTT. The chain couples TRBV25-1 to TRBJ1-3; perhaps TRBD1 as D (6 bases). Germline CDR1 is MGHDK and CDR2 is SYGVNS. This CDR3 spans 17 amino acids. Trimming took off 3 bases at V and 0 bases at J, with 15 bases between the two ends. The variable domain in full, with the rest retrieved from reference TRBV25-1 and TRBJ1-3, is EADIYQTPRYLVIGTGKKITLECSQTMGHDKMYWYQQDPGMELHLIHYSYGVNSTEKGDLSSESTVSRIRTEHFPLTLESARPSHTSQYLCASSDSQGSYSGNTIYFGEGSWLTVV.

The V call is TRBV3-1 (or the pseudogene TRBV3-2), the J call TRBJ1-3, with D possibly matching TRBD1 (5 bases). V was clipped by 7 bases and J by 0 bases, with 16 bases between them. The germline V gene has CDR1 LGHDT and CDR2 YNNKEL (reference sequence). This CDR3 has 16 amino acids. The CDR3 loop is CASTLGEVYSGNTIYF. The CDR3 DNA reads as TGTGCCAGCACGCTGGGGGAGGTCTACTCTGGAAACACCATATATTTT.

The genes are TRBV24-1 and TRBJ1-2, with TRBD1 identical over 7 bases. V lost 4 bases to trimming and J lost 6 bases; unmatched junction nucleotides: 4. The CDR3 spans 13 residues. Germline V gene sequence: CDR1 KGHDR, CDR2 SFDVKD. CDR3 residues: CATSDGTDDGYTF. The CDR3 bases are TGTGCCACCAGTGACGGGACAGATGATGGCTACACCTTC.

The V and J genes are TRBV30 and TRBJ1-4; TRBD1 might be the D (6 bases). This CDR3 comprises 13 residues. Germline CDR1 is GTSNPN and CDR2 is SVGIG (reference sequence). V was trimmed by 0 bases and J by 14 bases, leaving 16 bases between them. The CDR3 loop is CAWSVGGRDYLFF. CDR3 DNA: TGTGCCTGGAGTGTAGGGGGTAGGGATTATCTGTTTTTT. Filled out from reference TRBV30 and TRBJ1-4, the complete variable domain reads SQTIHQWPATLVQPVGSPLSLECTVEGTSNPNLYWYRQAAGRGLQLLFYSVGIGQISSEVPQNLSASRPQDRQFILSSKKLLLSDSGFYLCAWSVGGRDYLFFGSGTQLSVL.

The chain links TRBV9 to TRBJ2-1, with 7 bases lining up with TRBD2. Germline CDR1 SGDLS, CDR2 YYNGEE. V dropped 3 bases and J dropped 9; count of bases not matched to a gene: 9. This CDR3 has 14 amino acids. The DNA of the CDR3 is TGTGCCAGCAGCGCCCGGGACTGGGGGGGTGAGCAGTTCTTC. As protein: CASSARDWGGEQFF.

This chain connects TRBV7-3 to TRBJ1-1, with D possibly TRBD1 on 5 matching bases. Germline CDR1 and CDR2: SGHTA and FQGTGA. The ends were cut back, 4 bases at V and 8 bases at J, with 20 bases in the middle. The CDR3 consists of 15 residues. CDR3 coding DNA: TGTGCCAGCAGCTCGCAGGACGGAGCTCAGGGAGAAGCTTTCTTT. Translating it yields CASSSQDGAQGEAFF.

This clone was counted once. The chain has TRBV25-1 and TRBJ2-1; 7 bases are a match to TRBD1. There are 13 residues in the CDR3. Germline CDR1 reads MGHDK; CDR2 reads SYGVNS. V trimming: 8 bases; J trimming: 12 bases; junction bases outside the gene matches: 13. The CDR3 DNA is TGTGCCAGCGCTACGACAGGGCCTTTCGGGCAGTTCTTC. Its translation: CASATTGPFGQFF.

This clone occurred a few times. Here the CDR3 reads CASSPDGNSGNTIYF. The CDR3 bases are TGTGCCAGCAGCCCGGACGGGAACTCTGGAAACACCATATATTTT. The chain is built from TRBV6-2 or TRBV6-3 and TRBJ1-3; no reliable D call. Germline CDR1 is MNHEY and CDR2 is SVGEGT. Trimming stripped 6 bases from V and 0 bases from J, with 12 bases between. This CDR3 is 15 amino acids long.

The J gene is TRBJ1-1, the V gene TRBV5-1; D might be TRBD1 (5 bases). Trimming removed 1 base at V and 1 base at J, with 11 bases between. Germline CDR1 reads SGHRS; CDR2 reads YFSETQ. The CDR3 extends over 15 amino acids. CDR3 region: CASSLYWGKNTEAFF. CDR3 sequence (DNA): TGCGCCAGCAGCTTGTACTGGGGCAAGAACACTGAAGCTTTCTTT.

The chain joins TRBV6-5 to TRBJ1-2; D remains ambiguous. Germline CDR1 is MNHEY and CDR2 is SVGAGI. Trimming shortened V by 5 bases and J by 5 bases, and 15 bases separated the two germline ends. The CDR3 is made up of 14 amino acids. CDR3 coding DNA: TGTGCCAGCAGTCAGGACCGGGGTCCGTATGGCTACACCTTC. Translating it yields CASSQDRGPYGYTF.

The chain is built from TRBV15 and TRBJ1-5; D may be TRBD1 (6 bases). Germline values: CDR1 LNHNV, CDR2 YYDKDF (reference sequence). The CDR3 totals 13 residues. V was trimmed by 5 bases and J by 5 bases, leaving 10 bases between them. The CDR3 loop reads CATSRQEDQPQHF. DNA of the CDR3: TGTGCCACCAGCCGACAGGAGGATCAGCCCCAGCATTTT.

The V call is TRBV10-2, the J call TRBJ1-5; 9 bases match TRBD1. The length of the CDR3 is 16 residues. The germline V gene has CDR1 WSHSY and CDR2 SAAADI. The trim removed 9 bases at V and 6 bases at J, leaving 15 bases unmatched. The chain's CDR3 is CASHKKTGGNSQPQHF. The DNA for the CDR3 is TGCGCCAGTCATAAAAAAACAGGGGGCAATAGTCAGCCCCAGCATTTT.

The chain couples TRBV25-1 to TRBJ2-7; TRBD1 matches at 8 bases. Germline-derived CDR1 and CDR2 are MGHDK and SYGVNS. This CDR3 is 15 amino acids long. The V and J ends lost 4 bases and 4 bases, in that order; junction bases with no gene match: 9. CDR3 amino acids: CASSAQDRERYEQYF. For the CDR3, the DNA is TGTGCCAGCAGTGCCCAGGACAGGGAGCGGTACGAGCAGTACTTC.

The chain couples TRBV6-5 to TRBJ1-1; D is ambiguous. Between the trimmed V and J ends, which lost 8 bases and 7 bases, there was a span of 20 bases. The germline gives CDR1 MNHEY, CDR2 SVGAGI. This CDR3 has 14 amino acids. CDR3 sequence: CASGQGGVVNEAFF. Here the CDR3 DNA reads TGTGCCAGCGGCCAAGGTGGCGTGGTGAATGAAGCTTTCTTT.

For the CDR3, the DNA is TGTGCCAGCAGTGAAAGGGGTGGCTACACCTTC. Its translation: CASSERGGYTF. The rearrangement joins TRBV7-9 to TRBJ1-2, with TRBD1 as a possible D gene (5 bases). This CDR3 contains 11 residues. Trimming removed 6 bases at V and 7 bases at J, with 9 bases between. The germline CDR1 and CDR2 sequences are SEHNR and FQNEAQ (reference sequence).

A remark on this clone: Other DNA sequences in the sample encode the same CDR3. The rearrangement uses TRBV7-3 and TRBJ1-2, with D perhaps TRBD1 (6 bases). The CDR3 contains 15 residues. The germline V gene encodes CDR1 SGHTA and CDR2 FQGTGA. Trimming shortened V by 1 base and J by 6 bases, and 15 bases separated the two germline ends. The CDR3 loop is CASSLRGGGENGYTF. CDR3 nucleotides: TGTGCCAGCAGCTTAAGGGGCGGGGGCGAGAATGGCTACACCTTC.

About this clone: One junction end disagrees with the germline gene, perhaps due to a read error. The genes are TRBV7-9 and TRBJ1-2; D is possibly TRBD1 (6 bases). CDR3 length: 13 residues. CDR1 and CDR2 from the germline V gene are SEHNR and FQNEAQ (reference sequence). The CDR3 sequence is CASSLARGNGYTF. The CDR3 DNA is TGTGCCAGCAGCCTAGCGAGGGGGAATGGCTACACCTTC.

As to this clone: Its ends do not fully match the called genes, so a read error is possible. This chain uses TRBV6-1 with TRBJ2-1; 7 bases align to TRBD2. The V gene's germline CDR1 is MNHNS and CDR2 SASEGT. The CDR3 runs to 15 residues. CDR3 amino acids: CASREAGPSYNEQFF. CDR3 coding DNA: TGTGCCAGCAGGGAAGCGGGGCCCTCCTACAATGAGCAGTTCTTC.

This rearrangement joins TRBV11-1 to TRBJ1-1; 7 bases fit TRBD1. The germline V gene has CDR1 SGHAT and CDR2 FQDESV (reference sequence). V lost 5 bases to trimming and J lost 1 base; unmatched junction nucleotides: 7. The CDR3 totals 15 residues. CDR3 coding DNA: TGTGCCAGCAGCCCAGTGGGACAGAAGAACACTGAAGCTTTCTTT. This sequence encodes CASSPVGQKNTEAFF.

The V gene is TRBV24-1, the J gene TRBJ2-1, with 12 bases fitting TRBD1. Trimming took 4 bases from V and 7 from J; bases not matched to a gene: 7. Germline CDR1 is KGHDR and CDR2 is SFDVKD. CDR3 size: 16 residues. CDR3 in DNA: TGTGCCACCAGTGAGGGGGGACAGGGGGCGCGGAATGAGCAGTTCTTC. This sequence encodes CATSEGGQGARNEQFF.

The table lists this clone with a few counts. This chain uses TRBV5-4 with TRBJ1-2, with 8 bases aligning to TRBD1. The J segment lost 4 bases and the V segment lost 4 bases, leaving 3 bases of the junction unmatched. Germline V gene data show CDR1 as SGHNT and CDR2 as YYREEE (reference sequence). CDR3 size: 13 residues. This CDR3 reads CASSTQGVYGYTF. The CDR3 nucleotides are TGTGCCAGCAGCACACAGGGGGTCTATGGCTACACCTTC.

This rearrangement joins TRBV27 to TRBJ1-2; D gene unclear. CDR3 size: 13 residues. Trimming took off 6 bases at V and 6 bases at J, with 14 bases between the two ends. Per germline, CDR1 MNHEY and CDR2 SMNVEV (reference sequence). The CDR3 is CASRTSGMDGYTF. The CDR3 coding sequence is TGTGCCAGCAGGACATCCGGAATGGATGGCTACACCTTC.

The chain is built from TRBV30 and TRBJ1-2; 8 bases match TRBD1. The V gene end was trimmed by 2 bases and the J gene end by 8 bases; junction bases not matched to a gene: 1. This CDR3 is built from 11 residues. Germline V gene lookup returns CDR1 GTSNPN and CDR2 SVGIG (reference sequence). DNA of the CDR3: TGTGCCTGGAGTACAGGGGGGGGCTACACCTTC. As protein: CAWSTGGGYTF.

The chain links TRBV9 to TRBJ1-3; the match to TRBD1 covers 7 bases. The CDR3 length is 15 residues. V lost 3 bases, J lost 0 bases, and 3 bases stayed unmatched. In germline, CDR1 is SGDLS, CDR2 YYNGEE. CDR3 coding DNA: TGTGCCAGCAGCGCCGCAGGGGGCTCTGGAAACACCATATATTTT. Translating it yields CASSAAGGSGNTIYF.